This T cell receptor (beta chain) was recovered during a study of cytomegalovirus exposure and HLA in healthy donors. Study in general: Earlier work reported 95 million to 130 million unique TCR beta sequences from approximately 180 million T cells. Notes on the study in general: Accurate prediction of most subjects' HLA-A and HLA-B alleles from TCR beta sequences was reported. The dataset shows that most TCR sequences were rare, while some public TCRs occurred in many donors. Prior analysis indicated that the majority of TCR beta V segments exhibited productivity approximately 87% or approximately 30% of the time.

This CDR3 comprises 14 residues. With 3 bases removed from V and 6 bases from J, the gap between germline ends came to 12 bases. The germline V gene has CDR1 KGHSH and CDR2 LQKENI. The PCR contained 60 Vbeta and 13 Jbeta primers. Assay used: immunoSEQ multiplex PCR; TCRdb lists only in-frame clones, some missing. This listing includes 100,000 to 150,000 clones. Details on this clone: What it binds is not known.

The sample comprised PBMCs. The source of this sequence is a man in his late teens or twenties in good health and CMV-seronegative. The rearrangement uses TRBV18 and TRBJ1-5; D perhaps matches TRBD1 (5 bases). CDR3 DNA sequence: TGTGCCAGCTCACCCGGCGGGGCCGTTCAGCCCCAGCATTTT. Encoded protein: CASSPGGAVQPQHF.